Here is one T cell receptor (beta chain) with its context. Its antigen is as yet unknown. The entry originates in a study of T-cell memory formation after mild COVID-19. The CDR3 extends over 14 amino acids. V dropped 1 base and J dropped 4 bases, with 10 bases sitting between them. Via MiXCR, TCRdb re-called the 5' RACE reads, giving one row per CDR3 protein. The data show 450,000 to 700,000 distinct CDR3 sequences, with more than 15% seen just once and 9.5% to 15% held by the top ten. General study results and limits: The study detected some responding clones in pre-infection memory, suggesting cross-reactive memory joined.

Sequencing was done on a sample of PBMCs or a T cell subset sorted from them (not recorded which). The chain carries TRBV12-3 or TRBV12-4 and TRBJ2-5; D might be TRBD2 (5 bases). The clonotype originates from an adult woman who had mild COVID-19 (a few samples of this study predate the infection). Cell type and time point are not known. Here the CDR3 reads CASSLVGGGETQYF. In nucleotides, the CDR3 is TGTGCCAGCAGTTTAGTAGGAGGTGGAGAGACCCAGTACTTC.